The entry below describes one T cell receptor (beta chain). Germline CDR1 MNHNY, CDR2 SVGAGI (reference sequence). V gave up 4 bases and J gave up 6 bases, with 11 bases separating them. The CDR3 covers 13 residues. The sample belongs to a study of blood T cells in healthy people across ages. Primed by a sample-barcoded 5' primer and a J-beta primer mix, a second PCR proceeded for roughly 6 to 12 cycles. TCRdb ran MiXCR on the 5' RACE reads and lists one entry per CDR3 protein. The sample yields 1 million or so distinct CDR3 sequences, 25% seen once. A further study also used this sample, focusing on T cells of mothers and their children.

The specimen sequenced was blood. The clonotype originates from a girl aged 2 to 9 in good health. V is TRBV6-6 and J is TRBJ2-3; tentatively, D is TRBD1 (5 bases). This CDR3 reads CASSLQELDTQYF. The CDR3 DNA reads TGTGCCAGCAGTTTACAGGAATTGGATACGCAGTATTTT.